One sample yielded the 31 T cell receptor beta chains listed below, sequenced in a study of OX40 agonist ivuxolimab in advanced cancers. The protocol was immunoSEQ multiplex PCR, while the TCRdb copy is restricted to in-frame clones and leaves out a portion. The sample lists roughly 93,000 clones, about four fifths occurring once. The sequenced sample was CD4+ or CD8+ T cells sorted from blood, obtained in a trial of the OX40 agonist ivuxolimab. All receptors come from an adult with an advanced solid tumor such as melanoma, head and neck, liver or kidney cancer.

This chain uses TRBV5-6 with TRBJ1-2; no firm D call. Germline CDR1 SGHDT, CDR2 YYEEEE. Trimming removed 0 bases at V and 2 bases at J, with 11 bases between. CDR3 length: 15 amino acids. The CDR3 is CASSLGPANNYGYTF. CDR3 DNA: TGTGCCAGCAGCTTGGGGCCGGCTAACAACTATGGCTACACCTTC.

This clone was detected a few times. The genes are TRBV29-1 and TRBJ2-7; D perhaps matches TRBD2 (6 bases). From germline, CDR1 is SQVTM and CDR2 ANQGSEA. Trimming took off 4 bases at V and 2 bases at J, with 21 bases between the two ends. The CDR3 sequence is 16 residues long. As DNA, the CDR3 is TGCAGCGTTGGGTACCCCCGACTAGGGACCGCCTACGAGCAGTACTTC. It yields the protein CSVGYPRLGTAYEQYF.

This chain links TRBV5-1 with TRBJ2-1, with a weak D call TRBD2 (5 bases). The germline CDR1 and CDR2 sequences are SGHRS and YFSETQ. This CDR3 is 17 amino acids long. The germline V and J ends were trimmed by 2 bases and 0 bases, with 15 bases remaining between them. The CDR3 coding sequence is TGCGCCAGCAGCTTTAGCGTAGCGACGAGCTCCTACAATGAGCAGTTCTTC. The encoded protein is CASSFSVATSSYNEQFF.

This sequence joins TRBV28 and TRBJ2-7; the D call may be TRBD1 or TRBD2 (6 bases each). The CDR3 extends over 13 amino acids. Germline loops: CDR1 MDHEN, CDR2 SYDVKM. V dropped 5 bases and J dropped 4 bases, with 12 bases sitting between them. The DNA of the CDR3 is TGTGCCAGCAGTCCAGGGGACTTGTACGAGCAGTACTTC. This translates into CASSPGDLYEQYF. Full variable domain (missing parts from reference TRBV28 and TRBJ2-7): DVKVTQSSRYLVKRTGEKVFLECVQDMDHENMFWYRQDPGLGLRLIYFSYDVKMKEKGDIPEGYSVSREKKERFSLILESASTNQTSMYLCASSPGDLYEQYFGPGTRLTVT.

The chain is built from TRBV9 and TRBJ1-2; D not resolved. Germline-derived CDR1 and CDR2 are SGDLS and YYNGEE. V dropped 1 base and J dropped 1 base, with 8 bases sitting between them. The CDR3 is made up of 14 amino acids. CDR3 nucleotide sequence: TGTGCCAGCAGCGTACGGACCGTTAACTATGGCTACACCTTC. It translates to CASSVRTVNYGYTF.

The rearrangement uses TRBV4-1 and TRBJ2-5; unclear D gene. Germline CDR1 is MGHRA and CDR2 is YSYEKL. This CDR3 is 13 amino acids long. V was shortened by 1 base and J by 5 bases, with 8 bases between the two germline ends. CDR3 in amino acids: CASSQVSGETQYF. The CDR3 DNA reads TGCGCCAGCAGCCAAGTTAGTGGGGAGACCCAGTACTTC.

This clone was found a few times. The chain combines TRBV29-1 with TRBJ1-2; no definite D call. The germline CDR1 and CDR2 sequences are SQVTM and ANQGSEA. Trimming left V 3 bases short and J 7 bases short, with 15 bases between. The CDR3 is 13 residues long. The CDR3 reads CSVDWTGTGGYTF. Here the CDR3 DNA reads TGCAGCGTTGATTGGACCGGAACGGGTGGCTACACCTTC.

The rearrangement uses TRBV27 and TRBJ2-1; 8 bases align to TRBD1. V was pared by 5 bases and J by 6 bases, with 9 bases of the junction left unmatched. Germline V lookup: CDR1 MNHEY, CDR2 SMNVEV (reference sequence). The CDR3 totals 15 residues. The CDR3 nucleotides read TGTGCCAGCAGTCCTAGACAGGGGCAAAGCAATGAGCAGTTCTTC. Its protein is CASSPRQGQSNEQFF.

The genes are TRBV4-3 and TRBJ1-1; D is uncertain. The germline V gene encodes CDR1 LGHNA and CDR2 YSLEER. V lost 5 bases to trimming and J lost 3 bases, with 16 bases between them. The CDR3 runs 15 residues. CDR3 in amino acids: CASSTSHSPDTEAFF. CDR3 in DNA: TGCGCCAGCAGCACGTCCCACTCGCCGGACACTGAAGCTTTCTTT.

This chain joins TRBV7-9 and TRBJ1-2, with TRBD1 as a possible D gene (5 bases). Germline-derived CDR1 and CDR2 are SEHNR and FQNEAQ (reference sequence). V was shortened by 5 bases and J by 7 bases, with 14 bases between the two germline ends. The length of the CDR3 is 13 residues. The CDR3 DNA is TGTGCCAGCAGCAGGGACTGGGATGGTGGCTACACCTTC. This gives the protein CASSRDWDGGYTF.

This clone was counted many times. The chain joins TRBV27 to TRBJ2-7, with D tentatively TRBD1 (6 bases). The length of the CDR3 is 14 residues. In germline, CDR1 is MNHEY, CDR2 SMNVEV (reference sequence). Trimming pared 4 bases from V and 3 bases from J, leaving 13 bases between. CDR3 residues: CASSSSTGYYEQYF. The CDR3 region has the DNA TGTGCCAGCAGTTCCTCGACAGGTTACTACGAGCAGTACTTC.

About this clone: The identical CDR3 is also encoded by other nucleotide sequences in the sample. This rearrangement joins TRBV5-1 to TRBJ1-1, with D perhaps TRBD1 (6 bases). CDR3 length: 14 amino acids. The germline CDR1 and CDR2 sequences are SGHRS and YFSETQ. Between the trimmed V and J ends, which lost 3 bases and 1 base, there was a span of 10 bases. The CDR3 nucleotides are TGCGCCAGCAGCTCACAGGGAGGGAACACTGAAGCTTTCTTT. This translates into CASSSQGGNTEAFF.

This chain uses TRBV23-1 with TRBJ1-1; 10 bases fit TRBD1. TRBV23-1 is treated as an ORF (open reading frame) with a function not yet certain. CDR3 size: 16 residues. The V and J ends lost 7 bases and 2 bases, in that order; junction bases with no gene match: 10. The DNA for the CDR3 is TGCGCCAGCAAACAAATTTCGACAGGGGGCAACACTGAAGCTTTCTTT. Its protein product is CASKQISTGGNTEAFF.

This chain links TRBV15 with TRBJ2-6; D perhaps matches TRBD2 (6 bases). In germline, CDR1 is LNHNV, CDR2 YYDKDF (reference sequence). V dropped 5 bases and J dropped 0 bases, with 8 bases sitting between them. This CDR3 region has 15 residues. In nucleotides, the CDR3 is TGTGCCACCAGCGCCGGGAGCTCTGGGGCCAACGTCCTGACTTTC. Translating gives CATSAGSSGANVLTF.

The table lists this clone with a few counts. This chain links TRBV5-1 with TRBJ2-7; D may be TRBD1 or TRBD2 (5 bases each). This CDR3 is 13 amino acids long. With 5 bases removed from V and 7 bases from J, the gap between germline ends came to 16 bases. Germline loops: CDR1 SGHRS, CDR2 YFSETQ. In DNA, the CDR3 is TGCGCCAGCAGGTGGGCAGGGAGTTCTGAGCAGTACTTC. It yields the protein CASRWAGSSEQYF.

This rearrangement joins TRBV6-5 to TRBJ1-1, with TRBD1 matching 10 bases. Looked up from germline, CDR1 is MNHEY and CDR2 is SVGAGI. CDR3 length: 14 residues. Losses at the gene ends were 4 bases for V and 4 bases for J; bases not matched to a gene: 3. For the CDR3, the DNA is TGTGCCAGCAGTTCCGGACAGGGGGTCACTGAAGCTTTCTTT. Protein product: CASSSGQGVTEAFF.

V is TRBV5-1 and J is TRBJ2-2; possible D gene TRBD2, 5 bases. The CDR3 totals 14 residues. Germline-derived CDR1 and CDR2 are SGHRS and YFSETQ. V was shortened by 3 bases and J by 7 bases, with 13 bases between the two germline ends. Here the CDR3 reads CASSYGVQGGELFF. The CDR3 DNA reads as TGCGCCAGCAGCTACGGGGTGCAAGGCGGGGAGCTGTTTTTT.

This sequence joins TRBV10-3 and TRBJ2-6, with D possibly TRBD2 on 5 matching bases. The germline gives CDR1 ENHRY, CDR2 SYGVKD. The CDR3 contains 14 residues. The ends were cut back, 10 bases at V and 0 bases at J, with 10 bases in the middle. CDR3 sequence reads: CASKGDSGANVLTF. The CDR3 DNA reads TGTGCCAGCAAGGGAGACTCTGGGGCCAACGTCCTGACTTTC.

The chain joins TRBV12-5 to TRBJ2-3; tentative D call: TRBD2 (5 bases). This CDR3 comprises 16 residues. Germline loops: CDR1 LGHNT, CDR2 FRNRAP. V was shortened by 2 bases and J by 2 bases, with 14 bases between the two germline ends. CDR3 coding DNA: TGTGCTAGTGGTTTGTCGGGGTCATATACCACAGATACGCAGTATTTT. Its translation is CASGLSGSYTTDTQYF.

This clone was observed a handful of times. The chain uses TRBV2 and TRBJ2-2, with 8 bases lining up with TRBD1. Germline loops: CDR1 SNHLY, CDR2 FYNNEI. The ends lost 5 bases at V and 4 bases at J; junction bases unmatched: 12. The CDR3 is 17 residues long. The CDR3 sequence is CASSRADETGGTGELFF. The CDR3, as DNA: TGTGCCAGCAGTCGCGCAGACGAAACAGGGGGCACCGGGGAGCTGTTTTTT.

This clone came up a few times. V usage is TRBV10-1 and J usage is TRBJ1-5; TRBD1 might be the D (6 bases). This CDR3 spans 16 amino acids. Germline-derived CDR1 and CDR2 are WNHNN and SYGVQD (reference sequence). V lost 6 bases and J 3 bases, leaving 18 bases between the germline ends. The CDR3 sequence: CASRTGRSKHNQPQHF. CDR3 sequence (DNA): TGCGCCAGCAGGACAGGCCGCTCCAAACACAATCAGCCCCAGCATTTT.

This chain links TRBV7-8 with TRBJ2-5; D assignment may be TRBD1 or TRBD2 (7 bases each). The V and J ends lost 3 bases and 4 bases respectively, with 12 bases between them. CDR3 size: 14 residues. Per the germline V gene, CDR1 is SGHVS and CDR2 is FQNEAQ. The CDR3 bases are TGTGCCAGCAGCTTCCCCAGGGGGGGAGAGACCCAGTACTTC. It is translated as CASSFPRGGETQYF.

The chain has TRBV19 and TRBJ1-1; the D gene is possibly TRBD1 (5 bases). Trimming shortened V by 10 bases and J by 0 bases, and 12 bases separated the two germline ends. Looked up from germline, CDR1 is LNHDA and CDR2 is SQIVND (reference sequence). This CDR3 has 13 amino acids. The chain's CDR3 is CATVGEMNTEAFF. The CDR3 nucleotides are TGTGCCACCGTAGGGGAGATGAACACTGAAGCTTTCTTT. Combining the CDR3 with reference TRBV19 and TRBJ1-1 gives the whole variable domain DGGITQSPKYLFRKEGQNVTLSCEQNLNHDAMYWYRQDPGQGLRLIYYSQIVNDFQKGDIAEGYSVSREKKESFPLTVTSAQKNPTAFYLCATVGEMNTEAFFGQGTRLTVV.

V and J are TRBV9 and TRBJ2-1; maybe TRBD2 (6 bases). V shed 5 bases and J shed 9 bases, with 12 bases lying between them. CDR1 is SGDLS, CDR2 YYNGEE, per germline. The CDR3 is 12 amino acids. CDR3 coding DNA: TGTGCCAGCAGGGGCATTAGCGGTGAGCAGTTCTTC. Translated, it gives CASRGISGEQFF.

The gene calls are TRBV10-3 and TRBJ2-3; TRBD2 matches at 8 bases. Germline V CDR1 and CDR2: ENHRY, SYGVKD. The trim removed 3 bases at V and 2 bases at J, leaving 7 bases unmatched. The CDR3 is made up of 16 amino acids. This CDR3 is CAISDPRRGDTDTQYF. In nucleotides, the CDR3 is TGTGCCATCAGTGACCCGAGGCGGGGGGACACAGATACGCAGTATTTT.

This rearrangement joins TRBV7-2 to TRBJ1-6; D perhaps matches TRBD1 (5 bases). The CDR3 spans 16 residues. Trimming removed 0 bases from V and 4 bases from J, with 10 bases in between. Germline lookup yields CDR1 SGHTA and CDR2 FQGNSA. The CDR3, as DNA: TGTGCCAGCAGCTTAGCAGGGGAAATTTATAATTCACCCCTCCACTTT. Its translation: CASSLAGEIYNSPLHF. Drawing the rest from reference TRBV7-2 and TRBJ1-6, the complete variable domain is GAGVSQSPSNKVTEKGKDVELRCDPISGHTALYWYRQSLGQGLEFLIYFQGNSAPDKSGLPSDRFSAERTGGSVSTLTIQRTQQEDSAVYLCASSLAGEIYNSPLHFGNGTRLTVT.

The chain carries TRBV19 and TRBJ1-2, with 12 nucleotides matching TRBD1. Germline V gene lookup returns CDR1 LNHDA and CDR2 SQIVND (reference sequence). V was pared by 3 bases and J by 7 bases, with 15 bases of the junction left unmatched. The CDR3 runs to 18 residues. In DNA form, the CDR3 reads TGTGCCAGTAGTATCCGACCGGGACAGGGGGCTTCGATCGGTGGCTACACCTTC. The encoded protein is CASSIRPGQGASIGGYTF.

The V call is TRBV4-3, the J call TRBJ1-5; D is uncertain. The CDR3 contains 16 residues. The germline CDR1 and CDR2 sequences are LGHNA and YSLEER. V was trimmed by 0 bases and J by 2 bases, leaving 11 bases between them. This CDR3 is CASSQEFGTGNQPQHF. DNA of the CDR3: TGCGCCAGCAGCCAAGAATTCGGTACGGGCAATCAGCCCCAGCATTTT.

The J gene is TRBJ1-2, the V gene TRBV9; TRBD1 is a possible D gene (5 bases). The germline CDR1 and CDR2 sequences are SGDLS and YYNGEE. This CDR3 contains 14 residues. Trimming removed 0 bases at V and 7 bases at J, with 13 bases between. The CDR3 is CASSVDRPGGGYTF. CDR3 DNA sequence: TGTGCCAGCAGCGTAGACAGGCCCGGAGGTGGCTACACCTTC.

This clone was picked up a small number of times. The genes are TRBV9 and TRBJ2-7; TRBD1 agrees at 8 bases. V lost 3 bases, J lost 1 base, and 3 bases stayed unmatched. The CDR3 has 14 amino acids. Germline V gene data show CDR1 as SGDLS and CDR2 as YYNGEE. The CDR3 sequence is CASSEGTGSYEQYF. The CDR3 DNA reads as TGTGCCAGCAGCGAAGGGACAGGATCCTACGAGCAGTACTTC. Looking up the rest from reference TRBV9 and TRBJ2-7 gives the full variable domain: DSGVTQTPKHLITATGQRVTLRCSPRSGDLSVYWYQQSLDQGLQFLIQYYNGEERAKGNILERFSAQQFPDLHSELNLSSLELGDSALYFCASSEGTGSYEQYFGPGTRLTVT.

The chain couples TRBV4-2 to TRBJ2-5; D is unresolved. V lost 1 base to trimming and J lost 4 bases, with 7 bases between them. This CDR3 is 13 amino acids long. Looked up from germline, CDR1 is LGHNA and CDR2 is YNFKEQ. The CDR3 here is CASSQGVGETQYF. Here the CDR3 DNA reads TGTGCCAGCAGCCAAGGGGTCGGAGAGACCCAGTACTTC.